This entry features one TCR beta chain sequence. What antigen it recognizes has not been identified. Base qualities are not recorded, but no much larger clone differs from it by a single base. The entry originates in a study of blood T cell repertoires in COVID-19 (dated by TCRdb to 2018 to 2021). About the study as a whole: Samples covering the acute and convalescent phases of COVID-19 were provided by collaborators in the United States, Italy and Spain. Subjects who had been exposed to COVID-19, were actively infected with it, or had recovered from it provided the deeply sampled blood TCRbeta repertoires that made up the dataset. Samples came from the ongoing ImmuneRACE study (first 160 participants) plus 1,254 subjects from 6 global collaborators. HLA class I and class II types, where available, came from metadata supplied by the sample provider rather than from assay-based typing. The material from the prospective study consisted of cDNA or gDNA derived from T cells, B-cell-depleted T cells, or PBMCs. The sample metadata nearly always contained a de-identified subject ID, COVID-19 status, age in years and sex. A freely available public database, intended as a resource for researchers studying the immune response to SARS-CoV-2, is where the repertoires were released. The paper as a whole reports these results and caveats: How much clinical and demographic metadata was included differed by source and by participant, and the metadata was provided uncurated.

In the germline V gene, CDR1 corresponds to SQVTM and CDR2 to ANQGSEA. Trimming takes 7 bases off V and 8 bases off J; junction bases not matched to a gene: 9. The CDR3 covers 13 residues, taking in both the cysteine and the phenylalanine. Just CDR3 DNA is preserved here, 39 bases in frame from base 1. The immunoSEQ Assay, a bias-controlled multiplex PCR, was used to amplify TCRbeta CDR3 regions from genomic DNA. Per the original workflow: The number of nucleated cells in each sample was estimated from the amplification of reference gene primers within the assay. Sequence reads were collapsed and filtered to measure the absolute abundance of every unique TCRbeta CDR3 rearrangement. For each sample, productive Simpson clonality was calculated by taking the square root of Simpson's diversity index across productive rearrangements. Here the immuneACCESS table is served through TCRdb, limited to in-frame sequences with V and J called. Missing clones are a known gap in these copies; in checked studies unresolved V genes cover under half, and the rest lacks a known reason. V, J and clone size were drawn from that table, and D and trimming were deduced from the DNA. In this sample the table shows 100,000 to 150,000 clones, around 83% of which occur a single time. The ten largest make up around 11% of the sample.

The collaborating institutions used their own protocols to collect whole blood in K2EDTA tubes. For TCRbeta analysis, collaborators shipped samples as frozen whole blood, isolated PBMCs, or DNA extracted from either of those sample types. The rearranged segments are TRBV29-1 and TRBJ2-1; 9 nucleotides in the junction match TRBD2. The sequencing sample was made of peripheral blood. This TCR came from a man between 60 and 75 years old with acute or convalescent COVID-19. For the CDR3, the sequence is CSAPGLAYDEQFF. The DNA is TGCAGCGCTCCGGGACTAGCCTATGATGAGCAGTTCTTC.